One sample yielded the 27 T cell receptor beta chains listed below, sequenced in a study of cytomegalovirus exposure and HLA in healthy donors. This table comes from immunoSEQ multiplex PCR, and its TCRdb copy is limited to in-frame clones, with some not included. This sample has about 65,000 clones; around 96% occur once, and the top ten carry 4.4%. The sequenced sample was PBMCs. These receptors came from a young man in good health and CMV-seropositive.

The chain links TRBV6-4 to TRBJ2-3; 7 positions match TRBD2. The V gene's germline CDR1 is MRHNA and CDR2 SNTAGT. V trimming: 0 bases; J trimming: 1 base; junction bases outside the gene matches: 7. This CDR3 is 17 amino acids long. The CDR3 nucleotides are TGTGCCAGCAGTGACTCGGCCAGCGGGGCGGGCACAGATACGCAGTATTTT. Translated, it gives CASSDSASGAGTDTQYF.

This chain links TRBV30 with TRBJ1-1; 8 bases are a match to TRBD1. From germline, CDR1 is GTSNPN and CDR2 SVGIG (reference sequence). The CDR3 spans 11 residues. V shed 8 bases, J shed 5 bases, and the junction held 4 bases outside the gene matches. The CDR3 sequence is CAGDRRTEAFF. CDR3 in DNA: TGTGCCGGGGACAGGAGGACTGAAGCTTTCTTT.

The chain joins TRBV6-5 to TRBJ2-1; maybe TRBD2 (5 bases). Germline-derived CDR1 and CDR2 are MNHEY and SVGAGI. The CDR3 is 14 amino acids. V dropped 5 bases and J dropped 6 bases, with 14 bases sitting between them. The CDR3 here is CASSNAGESNEQFF. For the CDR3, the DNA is TGTGCCAGCAGTAACGCCGGGGAATCCAATGAGCAGTTCTTC.

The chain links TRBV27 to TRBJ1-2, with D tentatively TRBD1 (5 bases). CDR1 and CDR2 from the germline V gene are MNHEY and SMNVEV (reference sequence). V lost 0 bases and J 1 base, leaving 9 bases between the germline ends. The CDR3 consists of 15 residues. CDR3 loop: CASSLSGHGNYGYTF. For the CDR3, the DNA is TGTGCCAGCAGTTTATCAGGACACGGTAACTATGGCTACACCTTC.

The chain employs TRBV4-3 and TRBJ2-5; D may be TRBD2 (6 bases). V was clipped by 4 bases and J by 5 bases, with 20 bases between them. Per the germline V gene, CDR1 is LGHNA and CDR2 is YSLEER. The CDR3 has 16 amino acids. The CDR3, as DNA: TGCGCCAGCAGCCCGGGGAGAACGGGAGTTGGTGAGACCCAGTACTTC. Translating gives CASSPGRTGVGETQYF.

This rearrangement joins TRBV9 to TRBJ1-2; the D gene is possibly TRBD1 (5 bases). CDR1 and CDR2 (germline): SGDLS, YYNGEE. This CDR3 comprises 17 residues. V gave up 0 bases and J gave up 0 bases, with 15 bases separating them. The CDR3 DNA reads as TGTGCCAGCAGCGTAGGGGGGGAGGTGCTCTCTAACTATGGCTACACCTTC. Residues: CASSVGGEVLSNYGYTF.

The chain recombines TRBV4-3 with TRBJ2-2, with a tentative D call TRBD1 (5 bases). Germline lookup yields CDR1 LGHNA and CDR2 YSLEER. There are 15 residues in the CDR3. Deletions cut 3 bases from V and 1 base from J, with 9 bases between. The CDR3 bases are TGCGCCAGCAGCCAGGACACAGAGAACACCGGGGAGCTGTTTTTT. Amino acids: CASSQDTENTGELFF.

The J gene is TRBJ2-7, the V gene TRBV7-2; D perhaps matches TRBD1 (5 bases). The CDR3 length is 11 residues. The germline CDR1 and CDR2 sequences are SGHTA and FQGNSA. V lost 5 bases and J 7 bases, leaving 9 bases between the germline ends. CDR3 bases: TGTGCCAGCAGCAAGGGGCGAGAGCAGTACTTC. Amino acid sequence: CASSKGREQYF.

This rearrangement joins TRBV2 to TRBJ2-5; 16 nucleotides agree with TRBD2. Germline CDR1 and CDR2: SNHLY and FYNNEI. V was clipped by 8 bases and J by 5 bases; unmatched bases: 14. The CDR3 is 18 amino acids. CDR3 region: CASLLLGLAGGLVETQYF. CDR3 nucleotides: TGTGCCAGCCTTCTTTTGGGACTAGCGGGGGGGCTTGTTGAGACCCAGTACTTC.

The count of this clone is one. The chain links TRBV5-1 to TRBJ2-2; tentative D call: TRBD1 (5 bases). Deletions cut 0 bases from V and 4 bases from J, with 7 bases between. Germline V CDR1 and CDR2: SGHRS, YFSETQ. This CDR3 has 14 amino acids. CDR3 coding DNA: TGCGCCAGCAGCTTGGGACAGCGCACCGGGGAGCTGTTTTTT. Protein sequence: CASSLGQRTGELFF.

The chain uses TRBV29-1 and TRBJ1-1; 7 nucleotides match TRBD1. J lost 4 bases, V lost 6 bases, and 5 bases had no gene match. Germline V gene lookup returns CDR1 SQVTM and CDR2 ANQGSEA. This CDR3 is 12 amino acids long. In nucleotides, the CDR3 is TGCAGCGTCCGGACAGGTTCCACTGAAGCTTTCTTT. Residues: CSVRTGSTEAFF.

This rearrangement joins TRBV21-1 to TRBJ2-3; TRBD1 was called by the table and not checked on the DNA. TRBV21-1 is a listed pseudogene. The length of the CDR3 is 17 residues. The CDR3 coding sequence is TGTGCCAGCAGCGTCCGGGACAGGGGGCTCAGCACAGATACGCAGTATTTT. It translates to CASSVRDRGLSTDTQYF.

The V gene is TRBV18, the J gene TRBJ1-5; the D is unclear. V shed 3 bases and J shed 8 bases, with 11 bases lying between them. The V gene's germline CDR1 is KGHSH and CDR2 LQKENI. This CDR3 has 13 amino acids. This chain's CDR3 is CASSPRGQEPQHF. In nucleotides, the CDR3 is TGTGCCAGCTCACCTCGAGGGCAGGAGCCCCAGCATTTT.

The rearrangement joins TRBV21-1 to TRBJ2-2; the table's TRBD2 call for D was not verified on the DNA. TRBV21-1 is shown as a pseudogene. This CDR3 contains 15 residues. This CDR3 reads CASSGLSRSTGELFF. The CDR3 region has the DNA TGTGCCAGCAGCGGCCTCTCGCGGAGCACCGGGGAGCTGTTTTTT.

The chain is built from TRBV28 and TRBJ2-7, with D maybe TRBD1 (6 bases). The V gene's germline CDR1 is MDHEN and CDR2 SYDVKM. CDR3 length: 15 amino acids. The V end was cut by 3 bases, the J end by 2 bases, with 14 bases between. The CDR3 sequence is CASSFAGTSPYEQYF. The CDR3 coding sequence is TGTGCCAGCAGTTTTGCCGGGACAAGTCCCTACGAGCAGTACTTC.

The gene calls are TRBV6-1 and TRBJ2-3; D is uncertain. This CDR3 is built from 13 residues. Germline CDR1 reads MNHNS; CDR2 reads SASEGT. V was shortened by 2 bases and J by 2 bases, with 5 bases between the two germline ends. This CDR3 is CASSEHNTDTQYF. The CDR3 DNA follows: TGTGCCAGCAGTGAACACAACACAGATACGCAGTATTTT.

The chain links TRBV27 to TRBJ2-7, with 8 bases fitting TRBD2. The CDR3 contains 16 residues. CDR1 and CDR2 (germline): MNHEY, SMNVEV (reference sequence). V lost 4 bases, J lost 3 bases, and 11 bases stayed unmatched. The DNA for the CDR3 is TGTGCCAGCAGTTCGCCCGGGACTAGAAAGTACTACGAGCAGTACTTC. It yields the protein CASSSPGTRKYYEQYF.

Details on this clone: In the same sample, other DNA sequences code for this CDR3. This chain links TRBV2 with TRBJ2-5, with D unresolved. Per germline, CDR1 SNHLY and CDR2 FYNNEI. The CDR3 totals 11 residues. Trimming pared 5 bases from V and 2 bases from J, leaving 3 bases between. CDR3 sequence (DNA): TGTGCCAGCAGTTCACAAGAGACCCAGTACTTC. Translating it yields CASSSQETQYF. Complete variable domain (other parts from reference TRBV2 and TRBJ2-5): EPEVTQTPSHQVTQMGQEVILRCVPISNHLYFYWYRQILGQKVEFLVSFYNNEISEKSEIFDDQFSVERPDGSNFTLKIRSTKLEDSAMYFCASSSQETQYFGPGTRLLVL.

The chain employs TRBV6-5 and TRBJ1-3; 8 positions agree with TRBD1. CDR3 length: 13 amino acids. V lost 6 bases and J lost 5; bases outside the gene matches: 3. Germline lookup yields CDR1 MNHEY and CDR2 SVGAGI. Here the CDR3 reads CASRDRDRNTIYF. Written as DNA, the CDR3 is TGTGCCAGCAGGGACAGGGACCGAAACACCATATATTTT.

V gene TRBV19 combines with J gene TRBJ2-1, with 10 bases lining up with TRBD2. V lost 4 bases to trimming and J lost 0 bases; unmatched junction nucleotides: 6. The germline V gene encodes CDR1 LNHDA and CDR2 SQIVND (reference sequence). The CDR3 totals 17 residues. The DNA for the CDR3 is TGTGCCAGTAGTACCGGGGCTAGCGGGGGCTCCTACAATGAGCAGTTCTTC. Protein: CASSTGASGGSYNEQFF.

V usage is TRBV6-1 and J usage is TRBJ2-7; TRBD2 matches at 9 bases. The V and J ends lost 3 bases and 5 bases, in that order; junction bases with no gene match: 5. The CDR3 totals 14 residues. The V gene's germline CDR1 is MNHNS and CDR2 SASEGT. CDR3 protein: CASSEYSGGNEQYF. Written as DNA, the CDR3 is TGTGCCAGCAGTGAGTATAGCGGGGGCAACGAGCAGTACTTC.

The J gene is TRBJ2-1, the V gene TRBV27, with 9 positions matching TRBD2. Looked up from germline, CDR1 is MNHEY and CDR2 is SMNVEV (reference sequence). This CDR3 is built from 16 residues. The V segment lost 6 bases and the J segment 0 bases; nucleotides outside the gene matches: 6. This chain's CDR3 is CASRELAGRSYNEQFF. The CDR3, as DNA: TGTGCCAGCAGGGAACTAGCGGGCCGCTCCTACAATGAGCAGTTCTTC.

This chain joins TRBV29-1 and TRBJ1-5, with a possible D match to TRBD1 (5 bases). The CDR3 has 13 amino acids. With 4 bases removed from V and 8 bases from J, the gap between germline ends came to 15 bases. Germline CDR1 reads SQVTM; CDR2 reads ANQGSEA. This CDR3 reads CSVVFWPGEPQHF. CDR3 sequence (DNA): TGCAGCGTTGTCTTTTGGCCGGGGGAGCCCCAGCATTTT.

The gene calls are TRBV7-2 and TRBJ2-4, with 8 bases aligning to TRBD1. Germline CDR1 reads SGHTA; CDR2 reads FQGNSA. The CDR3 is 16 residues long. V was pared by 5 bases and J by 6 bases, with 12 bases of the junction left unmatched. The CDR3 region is CASSLDRGTGGNIQYF. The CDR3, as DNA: TGTGCCAGCAGCCTCGATAGAGGTACAGGGGGAAACATTCAGTACTTC.

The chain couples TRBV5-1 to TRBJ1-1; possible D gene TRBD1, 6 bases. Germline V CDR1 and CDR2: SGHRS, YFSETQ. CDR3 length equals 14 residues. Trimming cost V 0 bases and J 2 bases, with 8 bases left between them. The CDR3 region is CASSLGTENTEAFF. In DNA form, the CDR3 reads TGCGCCAGCAGCTTGGGGACAGAAAACACTGAAGCTTTCTTT.

CDR3 DNA: TGTGCCTGGAGTGTTTTGAGCGGGGAGCTGTTTTTT. Translating gives CAWSVLSGELFF. This chain joins TRBV30 and TRBJ2-2; D is unclear. Germline V gives CDR1 GTSNPN, CDR2 SVGIG (reference sequence). V gave up 0 bases and J gave up 7 bases, with 6 bases separating them. The CDR3 runs 12 residues.

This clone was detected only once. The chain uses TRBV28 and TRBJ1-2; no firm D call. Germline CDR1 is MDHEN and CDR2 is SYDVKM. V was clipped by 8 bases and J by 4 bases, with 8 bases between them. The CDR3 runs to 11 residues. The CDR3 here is CASRSFYGYTF. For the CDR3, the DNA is TGTGCCAGCCGTTCTTTCTATGGCTACACCTTC.